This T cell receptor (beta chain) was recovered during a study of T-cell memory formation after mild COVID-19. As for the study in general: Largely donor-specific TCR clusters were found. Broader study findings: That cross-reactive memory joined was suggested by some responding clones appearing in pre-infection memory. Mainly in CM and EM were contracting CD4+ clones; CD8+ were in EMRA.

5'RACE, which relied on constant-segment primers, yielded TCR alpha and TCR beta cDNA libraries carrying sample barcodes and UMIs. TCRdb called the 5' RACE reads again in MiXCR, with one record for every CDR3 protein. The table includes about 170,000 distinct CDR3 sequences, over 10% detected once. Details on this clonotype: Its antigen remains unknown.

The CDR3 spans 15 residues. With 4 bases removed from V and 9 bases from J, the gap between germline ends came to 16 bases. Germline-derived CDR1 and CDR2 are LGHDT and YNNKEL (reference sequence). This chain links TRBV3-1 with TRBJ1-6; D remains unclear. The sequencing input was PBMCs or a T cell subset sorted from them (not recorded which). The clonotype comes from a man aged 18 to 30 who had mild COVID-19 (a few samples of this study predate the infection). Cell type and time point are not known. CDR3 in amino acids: CASSPPLGVSSPLHF. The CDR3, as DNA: TGTGCCAGCAGCCCTCCCTTGGGAGTCTCTTCACCCCTCCACTTT.